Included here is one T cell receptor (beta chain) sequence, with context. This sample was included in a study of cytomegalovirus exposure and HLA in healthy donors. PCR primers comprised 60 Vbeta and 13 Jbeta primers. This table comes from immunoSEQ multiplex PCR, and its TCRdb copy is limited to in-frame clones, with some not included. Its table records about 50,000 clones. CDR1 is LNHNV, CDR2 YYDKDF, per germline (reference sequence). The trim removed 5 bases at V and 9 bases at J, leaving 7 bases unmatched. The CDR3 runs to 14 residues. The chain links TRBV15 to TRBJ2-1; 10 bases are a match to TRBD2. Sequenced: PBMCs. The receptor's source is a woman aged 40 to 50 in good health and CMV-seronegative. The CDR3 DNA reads TGTGCCACCAGCGGAGCGGGAGGGCCGGTTGAGCAGTTCTTC. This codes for CATSGAGGPVEQFF.